The rows below give T cell receptor beta chains drawn from one sample of a study of molecular identifiers for immune sequencing clone quantification. TCRdb redid the calling of the PCR reads with MiXCR, one entry per CDR3 protein. The profile shows over 600,000 distinct CDR3 sequences, 20% of them singletons. Material for sequencing was naive CD8+ T cells from blood, with Jurkat cell RNA spiked in. The receptors shown here come from a human donor in good health. Some libraries in this study had Jurkat cell RNA spiked in. Each CDR3 is given with its conserved first and last residue. The D gene is left open where the match is weak. Size tells how often a clone was seen (once, few, many) or the class of an expanded clone, and some rows leave it out.

d_call j_call clone_size v_call cdr3_aa cdr3_nt
. TRBJ1-1 few TRBV5-4 CASSQGLEAEAFF TGTGCCAGCAGCCAAGGCCTGGAGGCTGAAGCTTTCTTT
. TRBJ1-5 many TRBV10-3 CAISESDSYQPQHF TGTGCCATCAGTGAGTCAGACAGCTACCAGCCCCAGCATTTT
TRBD1 TRBJ1-1 few TRBV11-2 CASSQLGTGGVRTEAFF TGTGCCAGCAGCCAACTCGGGACAGGGGGCGTTAGGACTGAAGCTTTCTTT
. TRBJ2-1 many TRBV4-3 CASSQDPAQSSYNEQFF TGCGCCAGCAGCCAAGATCCCGCACAGTCCTCCTACAATGAGCAGTTCTTC
. TRBJ1-5 many TRBV29-1 CSVLSDELNQPQHF TGCAGCGTTCTTTCGGACGAACTTAATCAGCCCCAGCATTTT
. TRBJ2-7 many TRBV4-1 CASSQARLGSYEQYF TGCGCCAGCAGCCAAGCTCGACTGGGCTCCTACGAGCAGTACTTC
. TRBJ2-3 many TRBV28 CASSPSVASYHTDTQYF TGTGCCAGCAGTCCCTCGGTAGCCTCTTACCACACAGATACGCAGTATTTT
TRBD2 TRBJ2-3 many TRBV7-2 CASSLGLAADTQYF TGTGCCAGCAGCTTAGGACTAGCGGCAGATACGCAGTATTTT
. TRBJ2-2 few TRBV27 CASSTFPTGELFF TGTGCCAGCAGCACCTTCCCGACCGGGGAGCTGTTTTTT
TRBD2 TRBJ2-3 . TRBV27 CASSPIGTSGSTDTQYF TGTGCCAGCAGTCCCATCGGGACTAGCGGGAGCACAGATACGCAGTATTTT
. TRBJ2-7 . TRBV19 CASSQRGLSYEQYF TGTGCCAGTAGCCAGCGAGGCCTCTCCTACGAGCAGTACTTC
TRBD1 TRBJ1-4 . TRBV6-2/TRBV6-3 CASSAWTGPLATNEKLFF TGTGCCAGCAGTGCGTGGACAGGTCCTCTAGCAACTAATGAAAAACTGTTTTTT
TRBD1 TRBJ1-5 . TRBV28 CASSLLAGGGGGEPQHF TGTGCCAGCAGTTTATTGGCAGGGGGGGGGGGGGGAGAGCCCCAGCATTTT
. TRBJ2-1 many TRBV7-8 CASSPHMGSYNEQFF TGTGCCAGCAGCCCACACATGGGCTCCTACAATGAGCAGTTCTTC
. TRBJ1-1 many TRBV20-1 CSAAHLAFF TGCAGTGCTGCGCACCTAGCTTTCTTT
. TRBJ1-5 many TRBV7-8 CASSLIEGDGNQPQHF TGTGCCAGCAGCTTAATAGAGGGGGATGGCAATCAGCCCCAGCATTTT
. TRBJ2-3 many TRBV20-1 CSAPDLDTQYF TGCAGTGCTCCCGACCTGGATACGCAGTATTTT
. TRBJ2-3 many TRBV7-9 CASSSRTSTDTQYF TGTGCCAGCAGCTCAAGGACCAGCACAGATACGCAGTATTTT
. TRBJ2-3 many TRBV2 CASRRPQSDDTQYF TGTGCCAGCAGACGGCCCCAGTCCGATGATACGCAGTATTTT
. TRBJ2-7 many TRBV20-1 CSARGYSAHEQYF TGCAGTGCTAGAGGGTACTCCGCCCACGAGCAGTACTTC
. TRBJ2-2 many TRBV29-1 CSVYGNTGELFF TGCAGCGTTTACGGGAACACCGGGGAGCTGTTTTTT
. TRBJ1-5 many TRBV5-6 CASSVWGQIQPQHF TGTGCCAGCAGTGTCTGGGGCCAAATTCAGCCCCAGCATTTT
. TRBJ2-7 many TRBV30 CAWSQVTGTYEQYF TGTGCCTGGAGTCAGGTGACGGGCACCTACGAGCAGTACTTC
TRBD1 TRBJ2-3 few TRBV4-1 CASSPRQGPSTDTQYF TGCGCCAGCAGCCCCAGACAGGGACCATCCACAGATACGCAGTATTTT
TRBD2 TRBJ2-3 . TRBV6-2/TRBV6-3 CASSGTLAGGGADTQYF TGTGCCAGCAGTGGTACTCTAGCGGGAGGAGGCGCAGATACGCAGTATTTT
TRBD2 TRBJ2-2 many TRBV5-1 CASKLADPNPNTGELFF TGCGCCAGCAAACTAGCGGACCCAAACCCGAACACCGGGGAGCTGTTTTTT
. TRBJ2-1 few TRBV15 CATSRSGFSYNEQFF TGTGCCACCAGCAGATCCGGGTTCTCCTACAATGAGCAGTTCTTC
. TRBJ2-5 many TRBV7-9 CASSSPEGREETQYF TGTGCCAGCAGCTCCCCGGAGGGCCGAGAAGAGACCCAGTACTTC
TRBD1 TRBJ2-7 few TRBV7-2 CASSTDRTGYEQYF TGTGCCAGCAGCACGGACAGGACAGGCTACGAGCAGTACTTC
. TRBJ2-5 many TRBV4-1 CASSQLGTQYF TGCGCCAGCAGCCAGCTGGGGACCCAGTACTTC
. TRBJ1-1 many TRBV10-3 CAISDGGRNTEAFF TGTGCCATCAGTGATGGGGGCAGGAACACTGAAGCTTTCTTT
TRBD1 TRBJ2-7 many TRBV7-9 CASSWPGQGIYEQYF TGTGCCAGCAGCTGGCCGGGACAGGGTATCTACGAGCAGTACTTC
. TRBJ2-7 many TRBV27 CASSPNQREQYF TGTGCCAGCAGTCCCAATCAGAGGGAGCAGTACTTC
. TRBJ2-5 few TRBV27 CASSLLQGPPGETQYF TGTGCCAGCAGTTTATTACAAGGACCTCCTGGAGAGACCCAGTACTTC
. TRBJ1-3 many TRBV12-3/TRBV12-4 CASSSIQQGSSGNTIYF TGTGCCAGCAGCTCTATCCAACAGGGAAGCTCTGGAAACACCATATATTTT
. TRBJ1-1 many TRBV6-6 CASSFLPIGTEGLMNTEAFF TGTGCCAGCAGTTTTCTTCCAATAGGTACAGAAGGATTAATGAACACTGAAGCTTTCTTT
. TRBJ1-5 . TRBV12-3/TRBV12-4 CASSLGTTNQPQHF TGTGCCAGCAGTTTAGGGACAACAAATCAGCCCCAGCATTTT
. TRBJ2-2 many TRBV7-6 CASSLETREIGELFF TGTGCCAGCAGCTTAGAGACAAGGGAAATCGGGGAGCTGTTTTTT
. TRBJ2-6 many TRBV7-9 CASSLAHSPGGSGANVLTF TGTGCCAGCAGCTTAGCCCACTCCCCCGGGGGCTCTGGGGCCAACGTCCTGACTTTC
. TRBJ2-2 many TRBV29-1 CSVVGHANTGELFF TGCAGCGTTGTAGGGCACGCGAACACCGGGGAGCTGTTTTTT
. TRBJ2-1 few TRBV5-6 CASSLLASNEQFF TGTGCCAGCAGCTTGTTAGCGAGCAATGAGCAGTTCTTC
. TRBJ1-1 many TRBV7-9 CASSEQGSAEAFF TGTGCCAGCAGCGAACAGGGTTCTGCTGAAGCTTTCTTT
. TRBJ1-5 many TRBV28 CAGGLHSNQPQHF TGTGCCGGAGGTTTACATAGCAATCAGCCCCAGCATTTT
. TRBJ2-2 . TRBV7-9 CASDRAASRAPTGELFF TGTGCCAGCGACCGGGCGGCGAGCAGGGCGCCCACCGGGGAGCTGTTTTTT
. TRBJ1-3 . TRBV6-5 CASSVLGALGPYSGNTIYF TGTGCCAGCAGTGTTCTGGGGGCTTTGGGTCCCTACTCTGGAAACACCATATATTTT
TRBD2 TRBJ2-2 many TRBV6-1 CATLLAGGSYTGELFF TGTGCCACATTACTAGCGGGAGGTAGTTACACCGGGGAGCTGTTTTTT
TRBD1 TRBJ2-7 . TRBV6-5 CASSVTGGISGEQYF TGTGCCAGCAGTGTCACAGGGGGGATCTCAGGCGAGCAGTACTTC
TRBD2 TRBJ2-7 few TRBV19 CASSIGLAPYEQYF TGTGCCAGTAGTATAGGACTAGCGCCCTACGAGCAGTACTTC
. TRBJ2-1 few TRBV7-9 CASSLFRNNEQFF TGTGCCAGCAGCTTGTTCCGGAACAATGAGCAGTTCTTC